A single sample gave rise to the 14 T cell receptor beta chains below, sequenced in a study of blood T cell repertoires in COVID-19. Assay: immunoSEQ multiplex PCR; the TCRdb copy retains only in-frame clones and omits some. Of 150,000 or so clones in the sample, about 88% were seen once. Sequencing used peripheral blood. These receptors originate from an elderly woman with acute or convalescent COVID-19.

This chain links TRBV7-2 with TRBJ1-6; weak D call: TRBD1 (6 bases). There are 16 residues in the CDR3. Trimming took off 5 bases at V and 4 bases at J, with 15 bases between the two ends. Germline V gives CDR1 SGHTA, CDR2 FQGNSA. The CDR3 DNA reads TGTGCCAGCAGCCCGGGGGGGGCACGTTATAATTCACCCCTCCACTTT. Residues: CASSPGGARYNSPLHF.

This clone was detected only once. The genes are TRBV10-3 and TRBJ1-1, with 8 bases identical to TRBD1. The V segment lost 7 bases and the J segment 3 bases; nucleotides outside the gene matches: 1. The germline CDR1 and CDR2 sequences are ENHRY and SYGVKD. The CDR3 runs to 12 residues. CDR3 sequence: CAIKGQDTEAFF. In DNA, the CDR3 is TGTGCCATCAAGGGACAGGACACTGAAGCTTTCTTT.

This clone was recorded only once. V is TRBV20-1 and J is TRBJ1-2; 7 bases map to TRBD1. Germline V gives CDR1 DFQATT, CDR2 SNEGSKA (reference sequence). The CDR3 runs to 14 residues. Losses at the gene ends were 3 bases for V and 1 base for J; bases not matched to a gene: 5. CDR3 sequence: CSASLGGDNYGYTF. In nucleotides, the CDR3 is TGCAGTGCTAGTTTAGGGGGCGATAACTATGGCTACACCTTC.

The chain uses TRBV12-3 or TRBV12-4 and TRBJ2-5; the D is unclear. The V gene lost 4 bases and the J gene lost 5 bases, with 8 bases spanning the gap. The CDR3 consists of 12 residues. The CDR3: CASSSYLETQYF. Written as DNA, the CDR3 is TGTGCCAGCAGTTCCTATCTCGAGACCCAGTACTTC.

V usage is TRBV19 and J usage is TRBJ2-7, with 8 bases that match TRBD1. The CDR3 is made up of 13 amino acids. After removal of 8 bases from V and 0 bases from J, the junction contained 3 bases not matched to a gene. CDR1 is LNHDA and CDR2 is SQIVND in the germline V gene (reference sequence). The CDR3 here is CASSDRGSYEQYF. The CDR3, as DNA: TGTGCCAGTTCAGACAGGGGCTCCTACGAGCAGTACTTC.

CDR3 in DNA: TGTGCCAGCAGCCCTCCGGGACAGAATAATGAAAAACTGTTTTTT. This translates into CASSPPGQNNEKLFF. The chain uses TRBV5-5 and TRBJ1-4, with TRBD1 matching over 7 bases. The CDR3 loop spans 15 amino acids. J was trimmed by 4 bases and V by 4 bases; bases with no gene match: 7. Germline CDR1 is SGHKS and CDR2 is YYEKEE (reference sequence).

This clone appeared once. This chain uses TRBV14 with TRBJ1-2, with unresolved D. Germline V gene lookup returns CDR1 SGHDN and CDR2 FVKESK. V was shortened by 3 bases and J by 8 bases, with 13 bases between the two germline ends. The CDR3 runs 13 residues. The CDR3 coding sequence is TGTGCCAGCAGCCAGAGTCAGGAACTGGGCTACACCTTC. It encodes CASSQSQELGYTF.

The chain links TRBV19 to TRBJ2-2; D is possibly TRBD1 (6 bases). Germline V CDR1 and CDR2: LNHDA, SQIVND (reference sequence). This CDR3 has 15 amino acids. Trimming left V 5 bases short and J 7 bases short, with 17 bases between. For the CDR3, the DNA is TGTGCCAGTAGTCCCCAAACAGGGCGCGGCGGGGAGCTGTTTTTT. Translating gives CASSPQTGRGGELFF.

For the CDR3, the DNA is TGCGCCAGCAGCTCGAGGGGCGGGAGTTCCAAGTACGAGCAGTACTTC. The encoded protein is CASSSRGGSSKYEQYF. The J gene is TRBJ2-7, the V gene TRBV5-1; TRBD2 aligns across 7 bases. The CDR3 runs 16 residues. The V and J ends lost 3 bases and 4 bases, in that order; junction bases with no gene match: 13. Germline V CDR1 and CDR2: SGHRS, YFSETQ.

V and J are TRBV3-1 (or the pseudogene TRBV3-2) and TRBJ2-6, with 7 bases fitting TRBD1. Germline loops: CDR1 LGHDT, CDR2 YNNKEL (reference sequence). Germline trimming cut 0 bases from V and 0 bases from J; bases unmatched to any gene: 5. The CDR3 totals 18 residues. This chain's CDR3 is CASSQEYRGCSGANVLTF. Here the CDR3 DNA reads TGTGCCAGCAGCCAAGAATACAGGGGATGCTCTGGGGCCAACGTCCTGACTTTC.

This clone showed up just once. The V and J genes are TRBV21-1 and TRBJ1-4. TRBV21-1 is given as a pseudogene. There are 12 residues in the CDR3. For the CDR3, the DNA is TGTGCCAGCAGCAAATCGGAGGAAAAACTGTTTTTT. It encodes CASSKSEEKLFF.

This sequence joins TRBV5-1 and TRBJ2-7; a possible D gene is TRBD1 (6 bases). CDR3 length equals 14 residues. Germline V CDR1 and CDR2: SGHRS, YFSETQ. Trimming pared 3 bases from V and 0 bases from J, leaving 10 bases between. The CDR3 nucleotides read TGCGCCAGCAGCTCGGACAGTACCTCCTACGAGCAGTACTTC. Translating gives CASSSDSTSYEQYF.

The chain carries TRBV11-2 and TRBJ1-3; no definite D call. CDR1 SGHAT and CDR2 FQNNGV come from the germline V gene. The CDR3 extends over 14 amino acids. Trimming took off 5 bases at V and 0 bases at J, with 8 bases between the two ends. Written as DNA, the CDR3 is TGTGCCAGCAGCCTAGGAGTCTCTGGAAACACCATATATTTT. It specifies CASSLGVSGNTIYF.

The chain has TRBV7-9 and TRBJ2-5; 10 bases are a match to TRBD2. Trimming took 2 bases from V and 5 from J; bases not matched to a gene: 5. The germline gives CDR1 SEHNR, CDR2 FQNEAQ (reference sequence). The CDR3 is made up of 15 amino acids. CDR3 nucleotide sequence: TGTGCCAGCAGCTTACTAGCGGGAGTGGGGGAGACCCAGTACTTC. Its protein product is CASSLLAGVGETQYF.